These 10 T cell receptor beta chains were all obtained from the same sample, sequenced in a study of blood T cell repertoires in COVID-19. Libraries were prepared by immunoSEQ multiplex PCR; TCRdb keeps only in-frame clonotypes and omits some of them. Found here are 200,000 to 300,000 clones, approximately 88% of them singletons; the top ten hold roughly 1.2%. Sequencing was carried out using PBMCs or T cells enriched from blood (not recorded which). The receptor set was obtained from a woman between 40 and 55 years old with acute COVID-19.

This rearrangement joins TRBV2 to TRBJ2-7; D is perhaps TRBD1 (5 bases). Trimming took off 4 bases at V and 6 bases at J, with 16 bases between the two ends. The germline gives CDR1 SNHLY, CDR2 FYNNEI. CDR3 length: 14 residues. CDR3 DNA sequence: TGTGCCAGCAGTGTGTCTTCTGGGCAGGGCGAGCAGTACTTC. Its translation: CASSVSSGQGEQYF.

The chain carries TRBV6-5 and TRBJ1-2; D may be TRBD1 (5 bases). Looked up from germline, CDR1 is MNHEY and CDR2 is SVGAGI. The length of the CDR3 is 15 residues. Trimming removed 0 bases at V and 0 bases at J, with 8 bases between. Written as DNA, the CDR3 is TGTGCCAGCAGTTACTCGGAGGGGTCTAACTATGGCTACACCTTC. Residues: CASSYSEGSNYGYTF.

The CDR3 nucleotides read TGTGCCAGCAGCCAAGATTGGACAGGGTCATATGGCTACACCTTC. It is translated as CASSQDWTGSYGYTF. The V gene is TRBV3-1 (or the pseudogene TRBV3-2), the J gene TRBJ1-2; 8 bases line up with TRBD1. Germline loops: CDR1 LGHDT, CDR2 YNNKEL (reference sequence). V dropped 0 bases and J dropped 5; count of bases not matched to a gene: 5. The CDR3 is 15 residues long.

The chain couples TRBV29-1 to TRBJ1-2, with a possible D match to TRBD1 (6 bases). The CDR3 sequence is 13 residues long. Trimming pared 6 bases from V and 8 bases from J, leaving 19 bases between. The germline gives CDR1 SQVTM, CDR2 ANQGSEA. The CDR3 spells CSVADSVIAGYTF. CDR3 nucleotides: TGCAGCGTCGCGGACAGCGTTATAGCCGGCTACACCTTC.

This clone was detected only once. V gene TRBV5-6 combines with J gene TRBJ1-6; the match to TRBD1 covers 7 bases. J was trimmed by 7 bases and V by 0 bases; bases with no gene match: 7. Germline V gene data show CDR1 as SGHDT and CDR2 as YYEEEE. The CDR3 loop spans 16 amino acids. For the CDR3, the DNA is TGTGCCAGCAGCTTGGCCTACAGGGGCAGGAATTCACCCCTCCACTTT. This codes for CASSLAYRGRNSPLHF.

The genes are TRBV7-9 and TRBJ1-2; 7 nucleotides match TRBD1. Losses at the gene ends were 2 bases for V and 4 bases for J; bases not matched to a gene: 4. Germline CDR1 is SEHNR and CDR2 is FQNEAQ (reference sequence). The CDR3 has 14 amino acids. The CDR3: CASSLTGVSYGYTF. Here the CDR3 DNA reads TGTGCCAGCAGCTTAACAGGGGTGAGCTATGGCTACACCTTC.

This chain links TRBV6-2 or TRBV6-3 with TRBJ2-7; tentatively, D is TRBD2 (6 bases). The CDR3 is made up of 15 amino acids. Trimming removed 0 bases from V and 6 bases from J, with 15 bases in between. The germline V gene encodes CDR1 MNHEY and CDR2 SVGEGT. CDR3 in DNA: TGTGCCAGCAGTTACTCATCGGGAGACGGGCGCGAGCAGTACTTC. It is translated as CASSYSSGDGREQYF.

The V gene is TRBV5-6, the J gene TRBJ1-1; tentative D call: TRBD1 (6 bases). This CDR3 spans 15 amino acids. V lost 2 bases and J lost 3, with 14 bases in between. The V gene's germline CDR1 is SGHDT and CDR2 YYEEEE. The CDR3 loop reads CASSFKQGADTEAFF. The CDR3 bases are TGTGCCAGCAGCTTCAAACAGGGTGCTGACACTGAAGCTTTCTTT.

This clone was recorded once. V gene TRBV18 combines with J gene TRBJ1-1; D may be TRBD1 (5 bases). CDR1 is KGHSH and CDR2 is LQKENI in the germline V gene. This CDR3 region has 17 residues. V lost 6 bases and J lost 4, with 24 bases in between. CDR3: CASSPRIFQGRSTEAFF. The CDR3 nucleotides are TGTGCCAGCTCGCCGCGAATATTCCAGGGTAGGAGCACTGAAGCTTTCTTT. Drawing the rest from reference TRBV18 and TRBJ1-1, the complete variable domain is NAGVMQNPRHLVRRRGQEARLRCSPMKGHSHVYWYRQLPEEGLKFMVYLQKENIIDESGMPKERFSAEFPKEGPSILRIQQVVRGDSAAYFCASSPRIFQGRSTEAFFGQGTRLTVV.

The V call is TRBV7-9, the J call TRBJ1-4; D ambiguous. Germline assignment: CDR1 SEHNR and CDR2 FQNEAQ (reference sequence). The V and J ends lost 3 bases and 12 bases respectively, with 17 bases between them. The CDR3 runs 14 residues. The DNA of the CDR3 is TGTGCCAGCAGCTTGAACGGACTAGGAGTTGAACTGTTTTTT. This translates into CASSLNGLGVELFF.